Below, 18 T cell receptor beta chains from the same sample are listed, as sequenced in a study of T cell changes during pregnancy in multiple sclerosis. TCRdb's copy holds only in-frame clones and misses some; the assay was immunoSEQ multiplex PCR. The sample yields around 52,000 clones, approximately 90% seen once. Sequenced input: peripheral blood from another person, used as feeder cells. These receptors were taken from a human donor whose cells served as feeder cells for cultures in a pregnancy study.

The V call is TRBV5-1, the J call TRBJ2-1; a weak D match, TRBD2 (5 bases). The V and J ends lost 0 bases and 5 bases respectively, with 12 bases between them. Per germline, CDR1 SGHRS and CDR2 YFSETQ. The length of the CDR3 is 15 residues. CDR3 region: CASSLAPGSDNEQFF. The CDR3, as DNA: TGCGCCAGCAGCTTGGCCCCGGGGTCAGACAATGAGCAGTTCTTC.

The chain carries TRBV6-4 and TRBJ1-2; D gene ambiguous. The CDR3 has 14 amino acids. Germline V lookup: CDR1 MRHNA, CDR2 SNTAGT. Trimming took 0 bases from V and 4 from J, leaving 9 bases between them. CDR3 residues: CASSDSSGVYGYTF. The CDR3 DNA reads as TGTGCCAGCAGTGACTCGAGCGGGGTCTATGGCTACACCTTC.

CDR3 sequence: CASSIFEENEQFF. CDR3 DNA sequence: TGTGCCAGCAGCATCTTCGAGGAAAATGAGCAGTTCTTC. The chain carries TRBV21-1 and TRBJ2-1; TRBD2, the D gene given by the table, was not confirmed from the DNA. TRBV21-1 has pseudogene status. The CDR3 extends over 13 amino acids.

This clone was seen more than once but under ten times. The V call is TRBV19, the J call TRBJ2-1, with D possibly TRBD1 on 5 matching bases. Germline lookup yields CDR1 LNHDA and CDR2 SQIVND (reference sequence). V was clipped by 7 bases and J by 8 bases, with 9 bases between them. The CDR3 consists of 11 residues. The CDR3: CASKQGYEQFF. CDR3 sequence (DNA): TGTGCCAGTAAGCAGGGTTATGAGCAGTTCTTC.

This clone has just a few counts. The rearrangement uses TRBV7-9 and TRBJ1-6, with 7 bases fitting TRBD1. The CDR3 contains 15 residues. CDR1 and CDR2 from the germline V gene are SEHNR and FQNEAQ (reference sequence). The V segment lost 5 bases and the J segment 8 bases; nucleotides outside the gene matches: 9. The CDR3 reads CASSAGTASHSPLHF. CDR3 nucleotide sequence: TGTGCCAGCAGCGCGGGGACAGCCTCGCATTCACCCCTCCACTTT.

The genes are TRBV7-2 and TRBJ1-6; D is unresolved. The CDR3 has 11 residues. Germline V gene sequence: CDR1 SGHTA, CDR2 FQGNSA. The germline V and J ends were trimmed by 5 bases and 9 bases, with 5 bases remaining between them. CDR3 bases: TGTGCCAGCAGCAAAGCTTCACCCCTCCACTTT. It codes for CASSKASPLHF.

The CDR3 is CASRTDKQETQYF. The CDR3 coding sequence is TGTGCCAGCAGAACTGACAAGCAAGAGACCCAGTACTTC. The V and J genes are TRBV2 and TRBJ2-5, with D unresolved. V gave up 6 bases and J gave up 2 bases, with 10 bases separating them. Germline CDR1 reads SNHLY; CDR2 reads FYNNEI. The CDR3 length is 13 residues.

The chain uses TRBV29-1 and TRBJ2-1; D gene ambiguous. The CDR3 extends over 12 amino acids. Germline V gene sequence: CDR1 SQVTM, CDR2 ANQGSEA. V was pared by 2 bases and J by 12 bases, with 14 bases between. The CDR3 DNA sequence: TGCAGCGTTGAAAGCAGTATTCTGGGGCAGTTCTTC. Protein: CSVESSILGQFF.

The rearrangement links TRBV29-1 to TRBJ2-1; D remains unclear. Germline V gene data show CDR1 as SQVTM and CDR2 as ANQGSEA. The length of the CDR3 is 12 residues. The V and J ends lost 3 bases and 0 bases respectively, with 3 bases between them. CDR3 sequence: CSVDSSYNEQFF. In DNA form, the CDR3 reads TGCAGCGTTGACAGCTCCTACAATGAGCAGTTCTTC.

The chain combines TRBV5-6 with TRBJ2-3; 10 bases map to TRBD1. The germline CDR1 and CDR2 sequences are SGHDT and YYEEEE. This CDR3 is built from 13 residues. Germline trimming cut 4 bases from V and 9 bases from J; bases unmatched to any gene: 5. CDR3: CASSRTGGPTQYF. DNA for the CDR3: TGTGCCAGCAGCCGGACAGGGGGACCCACGCAGTATTTT.

CDR3 sequence reads: CASSVVSTWGQAFF. CDR3 DNA: TGTGCCAGCAGCGTAGTTTCCACATGGGGCCAAGCTTTCTTT. The rearrangement joins TRBV9 to TRBJ1-1, with a tentative D call TRBD1 (5 bases). Germline V gives CDR1 SGDLS, CDR2 YYNGEE. The CDR3 is 14 amino acids. V was clipped by 0 bases and J by 9 bases, with 15 bases between them.

The CDR3 DNA follows: TGTGCCAGCAGCACCGGGACAGGGTACGAAAAACTGTTTTTT. Its translation is CASSTGTGYEKLFF. This rearrangement joins TRBV7-2 to TRBJ1-4; 9 nucleotides align to TRBD1. V dropped 5 bases and J dropped 8; count of bases not matched to a gene: 6. Germline V gene data show CDR1 as SGHTA and CDR2 as FQGNSA. The CDR3 has 14 amino acids.

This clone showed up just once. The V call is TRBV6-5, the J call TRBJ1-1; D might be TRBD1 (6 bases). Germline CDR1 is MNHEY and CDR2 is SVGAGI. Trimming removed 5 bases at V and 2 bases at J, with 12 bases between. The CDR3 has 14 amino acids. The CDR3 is CASSTRQANTEAFF. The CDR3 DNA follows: TGTGCCAGCAGTACACGACAGGCTAACACTGAAGCTTTCTTT.

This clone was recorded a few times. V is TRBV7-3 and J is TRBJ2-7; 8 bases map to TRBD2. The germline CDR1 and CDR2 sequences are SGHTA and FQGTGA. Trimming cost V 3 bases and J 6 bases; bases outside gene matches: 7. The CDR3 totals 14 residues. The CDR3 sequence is CASSLSGGNTEQYF. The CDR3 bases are TGTGCCAGCAGCTTGAGCGGGGGAAACACCGAGCAGTACTTC.

The CDR3 nucleotides read TGCAGTGCTAGGTCCTCTAACACCGGGGAGCTGTTTTTT. It translates to CSARSSNTGELFF. This rearrangement joins TRBV29-1 to TRBJ2-2; unclear D gene. The CDR3 spans 13 residues. CDR1 is SQVTM, CDR2 ANQGSEA, per germline.

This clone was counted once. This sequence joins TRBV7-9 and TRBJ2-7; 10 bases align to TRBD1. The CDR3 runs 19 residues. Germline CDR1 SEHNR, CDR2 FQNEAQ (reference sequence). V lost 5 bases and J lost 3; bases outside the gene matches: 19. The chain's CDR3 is CASSPRGDRGVPGNYEQYF. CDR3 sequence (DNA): TGTGCCAGCAGCCCACGCGGGGACAGGGGAGTTCCAGGCAACTACGAGCAGTACTTC. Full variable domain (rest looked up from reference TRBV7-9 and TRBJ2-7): DTGVSQNPRHKITKRGQNVTFRCDPISEHNRLYWYRQTLGQGPEFLTYFQNEAQLEKSRLLSDRFSAERPKGSFSTLEIQRTEQGDSAMYLCASSPRGDRGVPGNYEQYFGPGTRLTVT.

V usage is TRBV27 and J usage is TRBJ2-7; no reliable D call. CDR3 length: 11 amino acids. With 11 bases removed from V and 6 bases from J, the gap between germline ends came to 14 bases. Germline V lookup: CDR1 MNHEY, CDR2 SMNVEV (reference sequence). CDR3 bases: TGTGCCTCTATTGGGCTGGGCGAGCAGTACTTC. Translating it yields CASIGLGEQYF.

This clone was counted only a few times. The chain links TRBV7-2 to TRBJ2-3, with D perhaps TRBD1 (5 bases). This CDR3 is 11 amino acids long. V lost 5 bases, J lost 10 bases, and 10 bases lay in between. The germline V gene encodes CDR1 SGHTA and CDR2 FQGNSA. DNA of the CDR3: TGTGCCAGCAGCGACAGTTGGGCGCAGTATTTT. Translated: CASSDSWAQYF.